One and the same sample provided the 25 T cell receptor beta chains below, sequenced in a study of cytomegalovirus exposure and HLA in healthy donors. Primers: 60 Vbeta forward and 13 Jbeta reverse. The method was immunoSEQ multiplex PCR; TCRdb's version includes in-frame clones alone and lacks a portion of them. The sample holds approximately 130,000 clones, roughly 72% seen once. The sample was PBMCs. The receptors originated from a woman in her 50s in good health and CMV-seronegative.

The CDR3 nucleotides read TGCGCCAGCAGCCAAGATGGGCCCGCAGGGGATCAGCCCCAGCATTTT. This encodes CASSQDGPAGDQPQHF. J is TRBJ1-5 and V is TRBV4-3, with a weak D call TRBD1 (6 bases). The CDR3 runs 16 residues. Germline V gene sequence: CDR1 LGHNA, CDR2 YSLEER. V lost 0 bases and J lost 5, with 14 bases in between.

This clone was observed once. V gene TRBV29-1 combines with J gene TRBJ2-5, with 12 nucleotides matching TRBD1. The CDR3 extends over 16 amino acids. J lost 7 bases, V lost 7 bases, and 16 bases had no gene match. Germline V gene lookup returns CDR1 SQVTM and CDR2 ANQGSEA. The CDR3 DNA reads TGCAGCGCCGCTCGCCTGGGACAGGGGGCGCAGGGGACCCAGTACTTC. As protein: CSAARLGQGAQGTQYF. The variable domain in full, with the rest retrieved from reference TRBV29-1 and TRBJ2-5, is SAVISQKPSRDICQRGTSLTIQCQVDSQVTMMFWYRQQPGQSLTLIATANQGSEATYESGFVIDKFPISRPNLTFSTLTVSNMSPEDSSIYLCSAARLGQGAQGTQYFGPGTRLLVL.

The rearrangement joins TRBV19 to TRBJ2-1; 13 bases map to TRBD2. The CDR3 is made up of 18 amino acids. Trimming at V came to 7 bases and at J to 0 bases, leaving 9 bases not matched to a gene. CDR1 and CDR2 from the germline V gene are LNHDA and SQIVND (reference sequence). This chain's CDR3 is CASTPLGLAGFSYNEQFF. In DNA form, the CDR3 reads TGTGCCAGTACCCCACTGGGACTAGCGGGATTCTCCTACAATGAGCAGTTCTTC. Based on the CDR3 plus reference TRBV19 and TRBJ2-1, the full variable domain is DGGITQSPKYLFRKEGQNVTLSCEQNLNHDAMYWYRQDPGQGLRLIYYSQIVNDFQKGDIAEGYSVSREKKESFPLTVTSAQKNPTAFYLCASTPLGLAGFSYNEQFFGPGTRLTVL.

The chain joins TRBV7-9 to TRBJ1-5, with 11 bases matching TRBD1. CDR1 and CDR2 from the germline V gene are SEHNR and FQNEAQ (reference sequence). The CDR3 runs to 17 residues. V shed 1 base, J shed 6 bases, and the junction held 8 bases outside the gene matches. The CDR3 here is CASSLGLRTGGGQPQHF. The CDR3 DNA reads as TGTGCCAGCAGCTTAGGGCTTCGGACAGGGGGCGGTCAGCCCCAGCATTTT.

The V call is TRBV29-1, the J call TRBJ1-2; D may be TRBD1 (5 bases). Germline CDR1 SQVTM, CDR2 ANQGSEA. Trimming pared 4 bases from V and 4 bases from J, leaving 16 bases between. The CDR3 is 14 amino acids. CDR3 sequence: CSVAVGAGIYGYTF. Written as DNA, the CDR3 is TGCAGCGTTGCTGTAGGGGCGGGAATCTATGGCTACACCTTC.

This chain links TRBV7-2 with TRBJ2-2; 8 nucleotides align to TRBD2. With V trimmed by 4 bases and J by 0 bases, 7 bases remained unmatched. Looked up from germline, CDR1 is SGHTA and CDR2 is FQGNSA. The CDR3 contains 17 residues. Here the CDR3 DNA reads TGTGCCAGCAGCTCTGGCCCGCGGGGGGCGAACACCGGGGAGCTGTTTTTT. It specifies CASSSGPRGANTGELFF.

This chain joins TRBV5-1 and TRBJ2-1; 12 bases agree with TRBD2. Unmatched junction bases numbered 3, after V lost 4 bases and J lost 4 bases. Germline CDR1 reads SGHRS; CDR2 reads YFSETQ. The CDR3 totals 15 residues. The CDR3 protein is CASSLGLAGYNEQFF. The CDR3 bases are TGCGCCAGCAGCCTGGGACTAGCGGGTTACAATGAGCAGTTCTTC.

The chain uses TRBV28 and TRBJ2-7; D remains unclear. There are 13 residues in the CDR3. V lost 3 bases, J lost 2 bases, and 8 bases lay in between. Germline V CDR1 and CDR2: MDHEN, SYDVKM. As DNA, the CDR3 is TGTGCCAGCAGTTTTGGCCCGACCTACGAGCAGTACTTC. Protein: CASSFGPTYEQYF.

This clone has a handful of counts. This chain joins TRBV2 and TRBJ1-5; 12 bases map to TRBD1. Unmatched junction bases numbered 8, after V lost 5 bases and J lost 3 bases. The CDR3 totals 17 residues. CDR1 and CDR2 from the germline V gene are SNHLY and FYNNEI. The CDR3 spells CASSSTAGQGANQPQHF. Written as DNA, the CDR3 is TGTGCCAGCAGTTCAACCGCGGGACAGGGGGCCAATCAGCCCCAGCATTTT.

The chain recombines TRBV9 with TRBJ2-1; 10 nucleotides match TRBD2. Germline assignment: CDR1 SGDLS and CDR2 YYNGEE. This CDR3 comprises 15 residues. The V and J ends lost 3 bases and 0 bases, in that order; junction bases with no gene match: 0. This CDR3 reads CASSASGGSYNEQFF. CDR3 bases: TGTGCCAGCAGCGCTAGCGGGGGCTCCTACAATGAGCAGTTCTTC. Looking up the rest from reference TRBV9 and TRBJ2-1 gives the full variable domain: DSGVTQTPKHLITATGQRVTLRCSPRSGDLSVYWYQQSLDQGLQFLIQYYNGEERAKGNILERFSAQQFPDLHSELNLSSLELGDSALYFCASSASGGSYNEQFFGPGTRLTVL.

This clone was seen only a few times. The J gene is TRBJ2-7, the V gene TRBV11-2; 7 positions match TRBD1. CDR1 and CDR2 from the germline V gene are SGHAT and FQNNGV. The CDR3 is 15 residues long. V lost 1 base, J lost 2 bases, and 5 bases stayed unmatched. DNA of the CDR3: TGTGCCAGCAGCTTAGCAGCAGGGGGTACCTACGAGCAGTACTTC. Encoded protein: CASSLAAGGTYEQYF.

This chain uses TRBV6-1 with TRBJ2-5; 8 nucleotides match TRBD1. Trimming at V came to 3 bases and at J to 2 bases, leaving 8 bases not matched to a gene. CDR1 and CDR2 (germline): MNHNS, SASEGT. The CDR3 extends over 16 amino acids. This CDR3 reads CASSERTGNFQETQYF. The CDR3 DNA follows: TGTGCCAGCAGTGAGAGGACAGGGAACTTTCAAGAGACCCAGTACTTC.

This clone was seen a few times. The rearrangement uses TRBV7-2 and TRBJ1-2, with D unresolved. From germline, CDR1 is SGHTA and CDR2 FQGNSA. This CDR3 is built from 15 residues. V was trimmed by 2 bases and J by 6 bases, leaving 16 bases between them. CDR3 sequence (DNA): TGTGCCAGCAGCTTAATTGAGGCGGTATGGGATGGCTACACCTTC. Translation gives CASSLIEAVWDGYTF.

The rearrangement links TRBV10-3 to TRBJ1-1; D uncertain. Germline lookup yields CDR1 ENHRY and CDR2 SYGVKD. The CDR3 sequence is 15 residues long. Trimming pared 2 bases from V and 0 bases from J, leaving 10 bases between. CDR3 bases: TGTGCCATCAGTGAGGTGAAAGAGATGAACACTGAAGCTTTCTTT. This codes for CAISEVKEMNTEAFF.

Notes on this clone: At one end the junction does not follow the germline gene, possibly because of a read error. This chain connects TRBV7-3 to TRBJ1-2, with 7 bases identical to TRBD1. The CDR3 length is 14 residues. CDR1 and CDR2 (germline): SGHTA, FQGTGA. CDR3 nucleotides: TGTGCCAGCAGCTTAACGCCGACAGGGTATGGCTACCCCTTC. It is translated as CASSLTPTGYGYPF.

The rearrangement uses TRBV6-5 and TRBJ2-3, with TRBD1 matching 7 bases. The ends lost 3 bases at V and 6 bases at J; junction bases unmatched: 6. Germline lookup yields CDR1 MNHEY and CDR2 SVGAGI. There are 14 residues in the CDR3. The CDR3 nucleotides read TGTGCCAGCAGTTATTCCGCGACAGGGGATACGCAGTATTTT. This sequence encodes CASSYSATGDTQYF.

V and J are TRBV6-6 and TRBJ1-5; D perhaps matches TRBD1 (5 bases). V was clipped by 4 bases and J by 0 bases, with 13 bases between them. The CDR3 is 16 residues long. Germline-derived CDR1 and CDR2 are MNHNY and SVGAGI (reference sequence). CDR3 loop: CASSFAGGNSNQPQHF. DNA for the CDR3: TGTGCCAGCAGTTTCGCCGGGGGGAATAGCAATCAGCCCCAGCATTTT.

Comment on this clone: The junction and the germline gene differ at one end; a read error may be behind it. The chain combines TRBV9 with TRBJ1-5; tentative D call: TRBD1 (5 bases). Germline CDR1 SGDLS, CDR2 YYNGEE. This CDR3 spans 13 amino acids. The CDR3 bases are TGTGCCAGCAGCCCCGACAGCAATCAGCCCCAGAATTTT. It codes for CASSPDSNQPQNF.

The J gene is TRBJ2-1, the V gene TRBV10-3; 11 nucleotides agree with TRBD2. The J segment lost 2 bases and the V segment lost 4 bases, leaving 7 bases of the junction unmatched. The CDR3 is made up of 17 amino acids. Germline lookup yields CDR1 ENHRY and CDR2 SYGVKD. This chain's CDR3 is CAISGGLAGGTYNEQFF. The CDR3 coding sequence is TGTGCCATCAGTGGAGGCCTAGCGGGAGGTACCTACAATGAGCAGTTCTTC.

The count of this clone is one. The V gene is TRBV12-2, the J gene TRBJ1-1; the table's D call, TRBD1, was not checked against the DNA. TRBV12-2 is a listed pseudogene. This CDR3 is built from 13 residues. CDR3 DNA sequence: TGTGCAAGTCGCTTACTGGGCTTTGAAAGAGCTTTCTTT. It codes for CASRLLGFERAFF.

The chain joins TRBV6-5 to TRBJ1-3; perhaps TRBD1 as D (5 bases). This CDR3 spans 14 amino acids. The ends were cut back, 8 bases at V and 2 bases at J, with 13 bases in the middle. Germline loops: CDR1 MNHEY, CDR2 SVGAGI. The DNA of the CDR3 is TGTGCCAGCGCCAGGGATCCCGCTGGAAACACCATATATTTT. Protein sequence: CASARDPAGNTIYF.

The chain joins TRBV28 to TRBJ2-4; D gene unclear. The ends were cut back, 3 bases at V and 0 bases at J, with 12 bases in the middle. This CDR3 is built from 16 residues. Germline CDR1 MDHEN, CDR2 SYDVKM. The CDR3 DNA follows: TGTGCCAGCAGTTTCAGCCTAGAGCTAGCCAAAAACATTCAGTACTTC. Translation gives CASSFSLELAKNIQYF.

The chain joins TRBV25-1 to TRBJ2-1; 7 bases map to TRBD1. From germline, CDR1 is MGHDK and CDR2 SYGVNS. Germline trimming cut 8 bases from V and 9 bases from J; bases unmatched to any gene: 7. CDR3 length: 12 residues. The CDR3 sequence: CASQGVRSEQFF. The CDR3 region has the DNA TGTGCCAGCCAGGGGGTTCGGAGTGAGCAGTTCTTC.

The V gene is TRBV4-3, the J gene TRBJ2-1; no clear D. Germline V CDR1 and CDR2: LGHNA, YSLEER. The CDR3 extends over 15 amino acids. The V gene lost 1 base and the J gene lost 4 bases, with 11 bases spanning the gap. CDR3 protein: CASSQAGNLYNEQFF. The DNA for the CDR3 is TGCGCCAGCAGCCAAGCAGGAAATCTATACAATGAGCAGTTCTTC.

The V gene is TRBV18, the J gene TRBJ1-1; no definite D call. Per the germline V gene, CDR1 is KGHSH and CDR2 is LQKENI. V lost 0 bases, J lost 0 bases, and 8 bases lay in between. The CDR3 sequence is 15 residues long. The CDR3 reads CASSPPIRLNTEAFF. In nucleotides, the CDR3 is TGTGCCAGCTCACCACCGATCAGATTGAACACTGAAGCTTTCTTT. The full variable domain, rest sourced from reference TRBV18 and TRBJ1-1, is NAGVMQNPRHLVRRRGQEARLRCSPMKGHSHVYWYRQLPEEGLKFMVYLQKENIIDESGMPKERFSAEFPKEGPSILRIQQVVRGDSAAYFCASSPPIRLNTEAFFGQGTRLTVV.